Following are 10 T cell receptor beta chains from one sample sequenced in a study of T cell responses to AZD1222 COVID-19 vaccine. Generated by immunoSEQ multiplex PCR, the TCRdb table keeps only in-frame clones and is missing some. The data contain 80,000 to 90,000 clones, 92% of them singletons. Sequenced material: peripheral blood, taken on day 0 of AZD1222 vaccination. These receptors were obtained from an adult in good health.

The rearrangement links TRBV28 to TRBJ1-2, with a tentative D call TRBD1 (6 bases). Germline CDR1 and CDR2: MDHEN and SYDVKM. CDR3 length: 12 residues. CDR3 nucleotide sequence: TGTGCGGATTGGGAGGGGGGCTATGGCTACACCTTC. The encoded protein is CADWEGGYGYTF.

The rearrangement uses TRBV5-4 and TRBJ2-2; TRBD2 might be the D (6 bases). This CDR3 region has 15 residues. Looked up from germline, CDR1 is SGHNT and CDR2 is YYREEE (reference sequence). The V and J ends lost 5 bases and 8 bases respectively, with 19 bases between them. In DNA, the CDR3 is TGTGCCAGCAGGCTCGCTAGCGCCGGACGGGGGGAGCTGTTTTTT. Protein sequence: CASRLASAGRGELFF.

CDR3 sequence (DNA): TGTGCCAGCAGCTCCGGATCCCAAGAGACCCAGTACTTC. Amino acid sequence: CASSSGSQETQYF. The chain has TRBV5-4 and TRBJ2-5; D unclear. Germline V lookup: CDR1 SGHNT, CDR2 YYREEE (reference sequence). With 3 bases removed from V and 1 base from J, the gap between germline ends came to 7 bases. The CDR3 contains 13 residues.

This clone was counted once. The V and J genes are TRBV9 and TRBJ2-5; tentatively, D is TRBD2 (6 bases). The germline CDR1 and CDR2 sequences are SGDLS and YYNGEE. The CDR3 contains 15 residues. V shed 0 bases and J shed 2 bases, with 11 bases lying between them. The CDR3 protein is CASSVVSGVQETQYF. The CDR3 region has the DNA TGTGCCAGCAGCGTAGTTAGCGGCGTACAAGAGACCCAGTACTTC.

V usage is TRBV18 and J usage is TRBJ2-3, with D perhaps TRBD2 (6 bases). Germline V gene sequence: CDR1 KGHSH, CDR2 LQKENI. The CDR3 contains 16 residues. Trimming shortened V by 8 bases and J by 2 bases, and 20 bases separated the two germline ends. The CDR3 nucleotides are TGTGCCAGCCCCACCCGCTGGGACTCAAACACAGATACGCAGTATTTT. This encodes CASPTRWDSNTDTQYF.

The chain is built from TRBV12-3 or TRBV12-4 and TRBJ2-1; TRBD1 or TRBD2 may be the D gene (5 bases each). The V end lost 1 base, the J end lost 12 bases, and 10 bases lay between the germline ends. This CDR3 is 12 amino acids long. The CDR3 sequence: CASSLGDVWQFF. CDR3 DNA: TGTGCCAGCAGTTTAGGGGACGTCTGGCAGTTCTTC.

In its sample, this clone was seen once. V and J are TRBV28 and TRBJ1-2; D unclear. Germline loops: CDR1 MDHEN, CDR2 SYDVKM. This CDR3 region has 17 residues. V dropped 4 bases and J dropped 4 bases, with 22 bases sitting between them. CDR3 sequence: CASSSAPGGRAGYGYTF. In DNA, the CDR3 is TGTGCCAGCAGTTCCGCCCCCGGCGGGCGGGCTGGCTATGGCTACACCTTC.

This clone appeared once. The V call is TRBV9, the J call TRBJ2-1, with D uncertain. The CDR3 extends over 12 amino acids. The V gene's germline CDR1 is SGDLS and CDR2 YYNGEE. Trimming took 5 bases from V and 3 from J, leaving 6 bases between them. DNA of the CDR3: TGTGCCAGCAGTGACGACTACAATGAGCAGTTCTTC. Its translation is CASSDDYNEQFF.

The rearrangement joins TRBV7-8 to TRBJ2-3; possibly TRBD2 for D (5 bases). V was pared by 2 bases and J by 4 bases, with 16 bases between. Germline V gene data show CDR1 as SGHVS and CDR2 as FQNEAQ. The CDR3 loop spans 16 amino acids. The CDR3 coding sequence is TGTGCCAGCAGCTTAAAGGGAGAAGTAGTGCCAGATACGCAGTATTTT. Translating gives CASSLKGEVVPDTQYF.

This clone was observed a single time. The chain recombines TRBV19 with TRBJ1-5; tentatively, D is TRBD1 (6 bases). V lost 6 bases and J lost 0, with 12 bases in between. CDR1 and CDR2 (germline): LNHDA, SQIVND (reference sequence). This CDR3 is 15 amino acids long. The CDR3 protein is CASSRDNHSNQPQHF. DNA of the CDR3: TGTGCCAGTAGCAGGGACAACCATAGCAATCAGCCCCAGCATTTT.